The 30 T cell receptor beta chains reported below all come from one sample, sequenced in a study of T cell repertoires in cytomegalovirus infection. One entry per CDR3 protein, called by TCRdb with MiXCR from the reads. The sample consists of 300,000 to 400,000 distinct CDR3 sequences, approximately 32% of them appearing once. What these receptors recognize is not known. Source: cultured PBMCs, taken from culture after CMV antigen stimulation. The receptors derive from a human donor in good health (CMV status not recorded). Some clones in this sample may be carry-over from other donors' samples.

V is TRBV10-3 and J is TRBJ1-4, with D hard to call. CDR1 is ENHRY and CDR2 is SYGVKD in the germline V gene. The V and J ends lost 2 bases and 4 bases respectively, with 11 bases between them. The CDR3 spans 15 residues. The CDR3 bases are TGTGCCATCAGTGAGAGACCGGGCGATAATGAAAAACTGTTTTTT. Translated, it gives CAISERPGDNEKLFF.

This clonotype was detected many times. The chain joins TRBV7-2 to TRBJ2-7; perhaps TRBD1 as D (5 bases). Trimming removed 5 bases from V and 4 bases from J, with 12 bases in between. The CDR3 runs to 13 residues. Germline-derived CDR1 and CDR2 are SGHTA and FQGNSA. Here the CDR3 reads CASSRYQGYEQYF. The DNA for the CDR3 is TGTGCCAGCAGCCGATATCAGGGATACGAGCAGTACTTC.

This chain links TRBV6-1 with TRBJ2-2; D remains unclear. The germline CDR1 and CDR2 sequences are MNHNS and SASEGT. The CDR3 covers 17 residues. V was clipped by 2 bases and J by 0 bases, with 13 bases between them. The CDR3 DNA sequence: TGTGCCAGCAGTGAAACCCCGAGAGGAGCGAACACCGGGGAGCTGTTTTTT. As protein: CASSETPRGANTGELFF.

A few counts support this clonotype. This chain connects TRBV7-2 to TRBJ2-3; D unclear. The V gene's germline CDR1 is SGHTA and CDR2 FQGNSA. The V end lost 1 base, the J end lost 2 bases, and 13 bases lay between the germline ends. CDR3 length equals 16 residues. As DNA, the CDR3 is TGTGCCAGCAGCTTAGGAATAGTGGGCTCCACAGATACGCAGTATTTT. It encodes CASSLGIVGSTDTQYF.

The chain carries TRBV7-3 and TRBJ1-4; D perhaps matches TRBD1 (5 bases). V was shortened by 5 bases and J by 10 bases, with 14 bases between the two germline ends. CDR1 is SGHTA and CDR2 is FQGTGA in the germline V gene. This CDR3 is 13 amino acids long. CDR3 in amino acids: CASSGTMGGKLFF. DNA of the CDR3: TGTGCCAGCAGCGGGACGATGGGGGGAAAACTGTTTTTT.

The gene calls are TRBV10-2 and TRBJ2-1; D may be TRBD1 (6 bases). The germline V gene has CDR1 WSHSY and CDR2 SAAADI. With 3 bases removed from V and 8 bases from J, the gap between germline ends came to 20 bases. The CDR3 covers 16 residues. The CDR3 loop is CASSDVAGTTIDEQFF. In nucleotides, the CDR3 is TGCGCCAGCAGTGATGTAGCCGGGACAACCATCGATGAGCAGTTCTTC.

V is TRBV20-1 and J is TRBJ1-5; D not resolved. V lost 3 bases and J 5 bases, leaving 11 bases between the germline ends. CDR3 length equals 13 residues. Germline V gene lookup returns CDR1 DFQATT and CDR2 SNEGSKA (reference sequence). The CDR3 region has the DNA TGCAGTGCTAGTAAGGACTCCGATCAGCCCCAGCATTTT. Amino acids: CSASKDSDQPQHF.

The J gene is TRBJ2-2, the V gene TRBV24-1; D possibly matches TRBD1 or TRBD2 (5 bases each). Germline V CDR1 and CDR2: KGHDR, SFDVKD. Trimming removed 4 bases at V and 6 bases at J, with 14 bases between. CDR3 length: 15 amino acids. DNA of the CDR3: TGTGCCACCAGTGACGGGGCCGTCGGGGCCGGGGAGCTGTTTTTT. It translates to CATSDGAVGAGELFF.

The V gene is TRBV7-8, the J gene TRBJ2-5; 8 bases line up with TRBD2. Germline trimming cut 4 bases from V and 2 bases from J; bases unmatched to any gene: 9. Germline assignment: CDR1 SGHVS and CDR2 FQNEAQ. The CDR3 is 16 residues long. CDR3 bases: TGTGCCAGCAGCTCTTCCGGGACTAGGGGGCAAGAGACCCAGTACTTC. This gives the protein CASSSSGTRGQETQYF.

This clonotype was detected only a few times. The chain links TRBV5-1 to TRBJ2-2; D not certain. The CDR3 has 13 residues. Looked up from germline, CDR1 is SGHRS and CDR2 is YFSETQ. V lost 4 bases and J 3 bases, leaving 7 bases between the germline ends. CDR3 sequence: CASSSGDTGELFF. The CDR3 coding sequence is TGCGCCAGCAGCAGTGGAGACACCGGGGAGCTGTTTTTT.

In its sample, this clonotype was seen a few times. The gene calls are TRBV25-1 and TRBJ2-1; D gene unclear. CDR1 is MGHDK and CDR2 is SYGVNS in the germline V gene. CDR3 length equals 10 residues. Trimming removed 8 bases at V and 4 bases at J, with 3 bases between. This CDR3 is CASGYNEQFF. CDR3 DNA sequence: TGTGCCAGCGGATACAATGAGCAGTTCTTC.

The chain is built from TRBV7-9 and TRBJ1-1; no reliable D call. V lost 4 bases to trimming and J lost 4 bases, with 16 bases between them. This CDR3 is built from 15 residues. CDR1 is SEHNR, CDR2 FQNEAQ, per germline (reference sequence). The CDR3: CASSSAHRGGTEAFF. CDR3 sequence (DNA): TGTGCCAGCAGCTCAGCCCACCGGGGAGGCACTGAAGCTTTCTTT.

The V and J genes are TRBV19 and TRBJ1-5; the D is unclear. V was trimmed by 6 bases and J by 0 bases, leaving 12 bases between them. This CDR3 comprises 15 residues. The germline CDR1 and CDR2 sequences are LNHDA and SQIVND (reference sequence). The CDR3 is CASRPDTNSNQPQHF. In DNA, the CDR3 is TGTGCCAGTAGGCCTGACACAAATAGCAATCAGCCCCAGCATTTT. The full variable domain, its missing parts supplied by reference TRBV19 and TRBJ1-5, is DGGITQSPKYLFRKEGQNVTLSCEQNLNHDAMYWYRQDPGQGLRLIYYSQIVNDFQKGDIAEGYSVSREKKESFPLTVTSAQKNPTAFYLCASRPDTNSNQPQHFGDGTRLSIL.

The chain carries TRBV5-3 and TRBJ2-5; 7 bases align to TRBD1. TRBV5-3 carries the ORF label, with uncertain function. CDR3 length: 14 residues. V shed 8 bases, J shed 1 base, and the junction held 8 bases outside the gene matches. DNA of the CDR3: TGTGCCAGCAGCCCGGGACAGAGCCAAGAGACCCAGTACTTC. This encodes CASSPGQSQETQYF.

This clonotype appeared a few times. The chain recombines TRBV19 with TRBJ2-7; 11 positions agree with TRBD1. The V gene's germline CDR1 is LNHDA and CDR2 SQIVND (reference sequence). This CDR3 has 15 amino acids. Trimming at V came to 5 bases and at J to 0 bases, leaving 3 bases not matched to a gene. The CDR3 DNA sequence: TGTGCCAGTAGTTTCGGACAGGGGGCCTCCTACGAGCAGTACTTC. Translation: CASSFGQGASYEQYF.

This clonotype has a handful of counts. The gene calls are TRBV7-2 and TRBJ2-1; D unresolved. The CDR3 contains 14 residues. The germline V gene has CDR1 SGHTA and CDR2 FQGNSA. Trimming pared 3 bases from V and 10 bases from J, leaving 16 bases between. The DNA of the CDR3 is TGTGCCAGCAGCTTTGATCCTCCTAGTTACGAGCAGTTCTTC. Protein sequence: CASSFDPPSYEQFF.

This rearrangement joins TRBV11-2 to TRBJ2-1, with 11 bases identical to TRBD2. This CDR3 is 19 amino acids long. J lost 2 bases, V lost 5 bases, and 14 bases had no gene match. CDR1 and CDR2 from the germline V gene are SGHAT and FQNNGV. In DNA, the CDR3 is TGTGCCAGCAGCAGAGCCGGGACTAGCGGCCAGGCCACCTACAATGAGCAGTTCTTC. Its protein product is CASSRAGTSGQATYNEQFF. The full variable domain, with the rest looked up from reference TRBV11-2 and TRBJ2-1, is EAGVAQSPRYKIIEKRQSVAFWCNPISGHATLYWYQQILGQGPKLLIQFQNNGVVDDSQLPKDRFSAERLKGVDSTLKIQPAKLEDSAVYLCASSRAGTSGQATYNEQFFGPGTRLTVL.

The table lists this clonotype with a few counts. The V and J genes are TRBV19 and TRBJ2-1, with D hard to call. The CDR3 sequence is 19 residues long. The germline V gene encodes CDR1 LNHDA and CDR2 SQIVND (reference sequence). The V and J ends lost 0 bases and 0 bases respectively, with 18 bases between them. The CDR3 nucleotides are TGTGCCAGTAGTATAGATCCTGGCACATGGGGAATCTCCTACAATGAGCAGTTCTTC. Translated: CASSIDPGTWGISYNEQFF.

This clonotype was picked up a small number of times. The chain links TRBV19 to TRBJ2-2; 10 bases agree with TRBD1. CDR1 and CDR2 from the germline V gene are LNHDA and SQIVND (reference sequence). J gave up 5 bases and V 4 bases, and 10 bases lay outside the gene matches. The CDR3 loop spans 17 amino acids. The CDR3 sequence is CASSTNRDRGRTGELFF. The CDR3 DNA reads TGTGCCAGTAGTACCAACCGGGACAGGGGTCGGACCGGGGAGCTGTTTTTT.

The chain links TRBV14 to TRBJ2-7; D perhaps matches TRBD1 (5 bases). Trimming took off 0 bases at V and 2 bases at J, with 11 bases between the two ends. Germline V gene sequence: CDR1 SGHDN, CDR2 FVKESK. The CDR3 contains 15 residues. The CDR3 region has the DNA TGTGCCAGCAGCCAAGAGCTAGTGACAGCCTACGAGCAGTACTTC. Its protein is CASSQELVTAYEQYF.

J is TRBJ2-1 and V is TRBV11-2, with D perhaps matching TRBD2 (5 bases). V was shortened by 7 bases and J by 2 bases, with 18 bases between the two germline ends. The CDR3 totals 16 residues. Germline V CDR1 and CDR2: SGHAT, FQNNGV. The CDR3 spells CASIPFFGETYNEQFF. DNA of the CDR3: TGTGCCAGCATCCCATTCTTCGGGGAGACCTACAATGAGCAGTTCTTC.

The chain carries TRBV12-3 or TRBV12-4 and TRBJ2-1; D uncertain. Between the trimmed V and J ends, which lost 5 bases and 9 bases, there was a span of 17 bases. The CDR3 runs to 14 residues. In nucleotides, the CDR3 is TGTGCCAGCAGTCCTGTAGTGTCGGGCGGTGAGCAGTTCTTC. Its translation is CASSPVVSGGEQFF.

The table lists this clonotype with a few counts. The chain has TRBV4-1 and TRBJ1-1; 8 positions match TRBD1. V shed 2 bases and J 3 bases; nucleotides not matched to a gene: 20. The germline V gene encodes CDR1 MGHRA and CDR2 YSYEKL. The CDR3 runs 20 residues. The CDR3 DNA follows: TGCGCCAGCAGCCAATCCTTCAGACGGACAGGGTCTGCTCGGGACACTGAAGCTTTCTTT. Translation gives CASSQSFRRTGSARDTEAFF.

This clonotype was counted only a few times. The rearrangement links TRBV7-4 to TRBJ2-7; 9 bases map to TRBD1. V gave up 1 base and J gave up 6 bases; unmatched junction bases: 16. The germline CDR1 and CDR2 sequences are SGHVT and SQSDAQ. There are 18 residues in the CDR3. The CDR3 DNA follows: TGTGCCAGCAGCTTAGGAGGGGGTTGCCGGGACAGGGCGTTCGAGCAGTACTTC. It codes for CASSLGGGCRDRAFEQYF.

Many counts were recorded for this clonotype. The genes are TRBV7-9 and TRBJ2-3; 11 bases are a match to TRBD2. V lost 4 bases and J lost 5; bases outside the gene matches: 8. Germline V gene data show CDR1 as SEHNR and CDR2 as FQNEAQ (reference sequence). There are 16 residues in the CDR3. The CDR3 DNA reads TGTGCCAGCAGCTCCTCACTAGCGGGAGCGATAGATACGCAGTATTTT. Amino acid sequence: CASSSSLAGAIDTQYF. Supplemented by reference TRBV7-9 and TRBJ2-3, the full variable domain reads DTGVSQNPRHKITKRGQNVTFRCDPISEHNRLYWYRQTLGQGPEFLTYFQNEAQLEKSRLLSDRFSAERPKGSFSTLEIQRTEQGDSAMYLCASSSSLAGAIDTQYFGPGTRLTVL.

In this sample, this clonotype turned up many times. The CDR3 DNA reads as TGTGCCAGCAGCTATTCCGACAGGGGGAACTCCTACGAGCAGTACTTC. Its translation: CASSYSDRGNSYEQYF. J is TRBJ2-7 and V is TRBV7-8, with 9 bases that match TRBD1. J was trimmed by 0 bases and V by 4 bases; bases with no gene match: 7. This CDR3 has 16 amino acids. Germline lookup yields CDR1 SGHVS and CDR2 FQNEAQ.

This clonotype showed up just a few times. This chain links TRBV4-1 with TRBJ1-5; 9 bases are a match to TRBD1. CDR3 length: 16 amino acids. Trimming took 3 bases from V and 3 from J; bases not matched to a gene: 6. CDR1 and CDR2 from the germline V gene are MGHRA and YSYEKL. CDR3 nucleotide sequence: TGCGCCAGCAGCCACCCGGGACAGGGCATCAATCAGCCCCAGCATTTT. This codes for CASSHPGQGINQPQHF.

The chain combines TRBV2 with TRBJ1-6; TRBD1 aligns across 7 bases. CDR3 length: 15 residues. V gave up 6 bases and J gave up 3 bases; unmatched junction bases: 5. Germline loops: CDR1 SNHLY, CDR2 FYNNEI. The CDR3 DNA sequence: TGTGCCAGCAGCTCCCGACAGGGCTATAATTCACCCCTCCACTTT. The encoded protein is CASSSRQGYNSPLHF.

The rearrangement links TRBV27 to TRBJ2-7; TRBD2 matches 10 bases. Germline CDR1 MNHEY, CDR2 SMNVEV (reference sequence). The trim removed 4 bases at V and 5 bases at J, leaving 8 bases unmatched. The CDR3 is 15 amino acids. DNA for the CDR3: TGTGCCAGCAGTTCTCGGACTAGCGGTGATGACGAGCAGTACTTC. This codes for CASSSRTSGDDEQYF.

This clonotype was recorded a few times. The chain links TRBV7-2 to TRBJ2-6; 7 bases line up with TRBD2. Trimming cost V 1 base and J 1 base; bases outside gene matches: 13. Germline V gene sequence: CDR1 SGHTA, CDR2 FQGNSA. This CDR3 comprises 20 residues. In DNA form, the CDR3 reads TGTGCCAGCAGCTTAGTATCTCGGGGCGGGGGAGAATCTGGGGCCAACGTCCTGACTTTC. Amino acid sequence: CASSLVSRGGGESGANVLTF. The full variable domain, its missing parts supplied by reference TRBV7-2 and TRBJ2-6, is GAGVSQSPSNKVTEKGKDVELRCDPISGHTALYWYRQSLGQGLEFLIYFQGNSAPDKSGLPSDRFSAERTGGSVSTLTIQRTQQEDSAVYLCASSLVSRGGGESGANVLTFGAGSRLTVL.